The clone carrying this TCR beta chain was recorded a few times. The antigen is undetermined. The data originate from a study of CD8 T cells in ankylosing spondylitis. Notes on the study in general: Eight highly homologous variants formed a TCR beta motif that appeared characteristic of ankylosing spondylitis blood. Several of the motif variants were reported before in synovial fluid and blood from reactive arthritis.

The CDR3 length is 15 residues. Trimming cost V 1 base and J 4 bases, with 14 bases left between them. Germline CDR1 reads MGHRA; CDR2 reads YSYEKL. MiXCR, run by TCRdb on the 5' RACE reads, gives a single entry per CDR3 protein. The sample has approximately 350,000 distinct CDR3 sequences; 20% are singletons. This TCR came from a male donor with ankylosing spondylitis or in good health (not recorded which). Material for sequencing was blood, either unsorted or a sorted T cell fraction (not recorded which). The V gene is TRBV4-1, the J gene TRBJ2-7, with D possibly being TRBD1 or TRBD2 (5 bases each). CDR3 DNA: TGCGCCAGCAGCCAAGTTCAGGGAGCCGGGTACGAGCAGTACTTC. It codes for CASSQVQGAGYEQYF.